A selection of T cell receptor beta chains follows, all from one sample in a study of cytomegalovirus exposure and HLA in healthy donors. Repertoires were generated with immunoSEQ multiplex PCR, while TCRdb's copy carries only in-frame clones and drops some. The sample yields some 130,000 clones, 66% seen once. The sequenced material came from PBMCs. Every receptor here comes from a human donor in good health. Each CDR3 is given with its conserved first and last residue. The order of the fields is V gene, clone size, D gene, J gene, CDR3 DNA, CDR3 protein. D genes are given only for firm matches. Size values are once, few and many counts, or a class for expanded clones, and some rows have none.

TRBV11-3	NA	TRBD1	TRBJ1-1	TGTGCCAGCACCAGAAGACAGGGGGCGAACACTGAAGCTTTCTTT	CASTRRQGANTEAFF
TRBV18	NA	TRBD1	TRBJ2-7	TGTGCCAGCTCACAAGGGACAGGGAGCTCCTACGAGCAGTACTTC	CASSQGTGSSYEQYF
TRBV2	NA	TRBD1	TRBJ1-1	TGTGCCAGCAGCTGGGACAGGGTGAACACTGAAGCTTTCTTT	CASSWDRVNTEAFF
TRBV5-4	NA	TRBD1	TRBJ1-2	TGTGCCAGCAGCCGGGACAGGGTATCTACTAACTATGGCTACACCTTC	CASSRDRVSTNYGYTF
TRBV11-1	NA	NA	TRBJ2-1	TGTGCCAGCAGCTTATCGCGGGACAATGAGCAGTTCTTC	CASSLSRDNEQFF
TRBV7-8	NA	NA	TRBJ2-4	TGTGCCAGCAGCTTATTGGGCGACATTCAGTACTTC	CASSLLGDIQYF
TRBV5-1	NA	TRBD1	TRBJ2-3	TGCGCCAGCAGCTTGGTGGGACAGGGAGCAGATACGCAGTATTTT	CASSLVGQGADTQYF
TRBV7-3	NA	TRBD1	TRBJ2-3	TGTGCCAGCAGCTCCCCGGGACAGGCGCCATACACAGATACGCAGTATTTT	CASSSPGQAPYTDTQYF
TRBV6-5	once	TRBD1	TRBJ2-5	TGTGCCACCCAAAAGGGGGCGGAAGAGACCCAGTACTTC	CATQKGAEETQYF
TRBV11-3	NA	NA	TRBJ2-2	TGTGCCAGCAGGCCTACCCGACACTCGACCGGGGAGCTGTTTTTT	CASRPTRHSTGELFF
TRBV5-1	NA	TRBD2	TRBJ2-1	TGCGCCAGCAGCGAAGGGGCTAGCGGCTACAATGAGCAGTTCTTC	CASSEGASGYNEQFF
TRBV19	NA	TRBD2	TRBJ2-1	TGTGCCAGTAAAGTGGGAGGGCCTTCTGATGAGCAGTTCTTC	CASKVGGPSDEQFF
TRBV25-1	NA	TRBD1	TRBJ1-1	TGTGCCAGCTCCCGATCAGGGGGGAACACTGAAGCTTTCTTT	CASSRSGGNTEAFF
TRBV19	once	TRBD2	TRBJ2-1	TGTGCCAGTAGTCCCGGGACTAGCGGGGGACGATCCTACAATGAGCAGTTCTTC	CASSPGTSGGRSYNEQFF
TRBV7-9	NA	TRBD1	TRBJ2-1	TGTGCCAGCAGTCGGGCAGGGGGCCCCTACAATGAGCAGTTCTTC	CASSRAGGPYNEQFF
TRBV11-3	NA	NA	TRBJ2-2	TGTGCCAGCAGCTTAGGCGGCTCTGGTAACACCGGGGAGCTGTTTTTT	CASSLGGSGNTGELFF
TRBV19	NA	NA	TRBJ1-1	TGTGCCAGTAGCTACGTAGGGGGAGCTGAAGCTTTCTTT	CASSYVGGAEAFF
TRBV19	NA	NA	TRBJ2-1	TGTGCCAGTAGTATATCGGGAGATGGAGACTCCTACAATGAGCAGTTCTTC	CASSISGDGDSYNEQFF
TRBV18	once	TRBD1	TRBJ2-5	TGTGCCAGCTCAGGCGACAGGGGAGAGACCCAGTACTTC	CASSGDRGETQYF
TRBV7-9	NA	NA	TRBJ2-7	TGTGCCAGCAGCTTAGACAGTAGAGCAGGCGAGCAGTACTTC	CASSLDSRAGEQYF
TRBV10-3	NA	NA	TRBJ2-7	TGTGCCATCACCGAACAGGGTGGCTACGAGCAGTACTTC	CAITEQGGYEQYF
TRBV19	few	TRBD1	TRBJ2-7	TGTGCCAGTAGTATTGGGGACAGCTCCTACGAGCAGTACTTC	CASSIGDSSYEQYF
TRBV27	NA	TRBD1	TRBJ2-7	TGTGCCAGCGGACAGGGCTACGAGCAGTACTTC	CASGQGYEQYF
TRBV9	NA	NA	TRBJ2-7	TGTGCCAGCAGCGTAGGGGCACAGGGCGAGCAGTACTTC	CASSVGAQGEQYF
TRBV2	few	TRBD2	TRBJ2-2	TGTGCCAGCAGTGAAGTTAGACTAGCGGGAGTGTCAACCGGGGAGCTGTTTTTT	CASSEVRLAGVSTGELFF
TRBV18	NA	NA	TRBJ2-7	TGTGCCAGCTCACCAAGGAGACAGACCTCCTACGAGCAGTACTTC	CASSPRRQTSYEQYF
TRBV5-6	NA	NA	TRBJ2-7	TGTGCCAGCAGCTTGCAAGGACAGACCAACAGATACGAGCAGTACTTC	CASSLQGQTNRYEQYF
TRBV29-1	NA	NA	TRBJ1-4	TGCAGCGTCACCACAGGTGAAAAACTGTTTTTT	CSVTTGEKLFF
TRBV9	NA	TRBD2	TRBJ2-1	TGTGCCAGCAGCGTTTTAGCGGGTGACAATGAGCAGTTCTTC	CASSVLAGDNEQFF
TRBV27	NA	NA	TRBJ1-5	TGTGCCAGCAGTGACAGGTTCGGACAGCCCCAGCATTTT	CASSDRFGQPQHF
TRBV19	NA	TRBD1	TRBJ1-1	TGTGCCAGTAGTAGTATCCGAAGGACAGGGAACACTGAAGCTTTCTTT	CASSSIRRTGNTEAFF
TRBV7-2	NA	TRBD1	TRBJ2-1	TGTGCCAGCAGCGCGAACAGGGGTTCTTATAACGGTGAGCAGTTCTTC	CASSANRGSYNGEQFF
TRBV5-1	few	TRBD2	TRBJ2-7	TGCGCCAGCAGCCGACGACTAGCGGGAGGGGTCCACGAGCAGTACTTC	CASSRRLAGGVHEQYF
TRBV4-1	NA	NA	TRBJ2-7	TGCGCCAGCAGCCAATCCTGGAGCTCCTACGAGCAGTACTTC	CASSQSWSSYEQYF
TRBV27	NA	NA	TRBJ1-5	TGTGCCAGCAGTTTAATCGGTCTGCCCCAGCATTTT	CASSLIGLPQHF
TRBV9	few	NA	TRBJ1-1	TGTGCCAGCATGGCGGGGGGCCCCGGTCCCTTT	CASMAGGPGPF
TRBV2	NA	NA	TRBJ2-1	TGTGCCAGCAGCGAAGGGGAGCGGTTTCCGCGAGGGGAGCAGTTCTTC	CASSEGERFPRGEQFF
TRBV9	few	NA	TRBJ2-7	TGTGCCAGCAGCCCGGGTATAGCCTACGAGCAGTACTTC	CASSPGIAYEQYF
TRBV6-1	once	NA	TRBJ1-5	TGTGCCAGCAGTGAATTAACAGTCTATAGCAATCAGCCCCAGCATTTT	CASSELTVYSNQPQHF
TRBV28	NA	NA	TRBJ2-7	TGTGCCAGCAGTTTAGGGCGCTACGAGCAGTACTTC	CASSLGRYEQYF
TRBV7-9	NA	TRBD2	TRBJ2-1	TGTGCCAGCAGCGCCGTGACTAGCGGGAGGGCGAATGAGCAGTTCTTC	CASSAVTSGRANEQFF